These T cell receptor beta chains were read from a single sample in a study of T cell repertoires in cytomegalovirus infection. A single record per CDR3 protein comes from TCRdb applying MiXCR to the reads. The repertoire holds 550,000 to 850,000 distinct CDR3 sequences, roughly a third seen once, with approximately 18% in the top ten. No antigen is known for these receptors. The sequenced sample was cultured PBMCs, obtained from culture after CMV antigen stimulation. These receptors all stem from a human donor in good health (CMV status not recorded). Some clones in this sample may be carry-over from other donors' samples. Both conserved end residues are part of each CDR3.

TRBV7-2 CASSPYTEAFF
TRBV13 CASSPRTSDEQFF
TRBV6-5 CASSYSGPPTDTQYF
TRBV7-8 CASSPIFLGHGGYTF
TRBV12-3/TRBV12-4 CASSFDFFYGYTF
TRBV7-2 CASSSEGDQPQHF
TRBV7-9 CASSLMPGEQFF
TRBV27 CASSPFAVAIEETQYF
TRBV7-2 CASSSYSNQPQHF
TRBV7-9 CASSGQQGWYSGNTIYF
TRBV15 CATSRDGAGYTF
TRBV7-8 CASSPIRQGLSTDTQYF
TRBV5-3 CASSPGTSKETQYF
TRBV6-6 CASSWEAGGTTEAFF
TRBV7-2 CASSSGGSRSYNEQFF
TRBV6-2/TRBV6-3 CASRLQDYFPLNEQFF
TRBV27 CASSVAGALDQTLHF
TRBV5-4 CASREGWNTGELFF
TRBV10-3 CAISESRRERPVMNTEAFF
TRBV12-5 CAVSGVMNTEAFF
TRBV2 CASMRIGEISPLHF
TRBV12-3/TRBV12-4 CASSLGLGQGGEKLFF
TRBV7-9 CASSIAGADYVQYF
TRBV24-1 CATSDPGTGSQETQYF
TRBV7-2 CASSLDRGGNSPLHF
TRBV7-2 CVSSPRGGLAGNNDQFF
TRBV6-6 CATQVARYLGEQFF
TRBV12-3/TRBV12-4 CASSWGGRSTDTQYF
TRBV2 CASIGEIDQPQHF
TRBV12-5 CASGYSGVYEQYF
TRBV5-1 CASSVGGGDEQFF
TRBV10-3 CAISDFGGLDEQFF